Listed here are 28 T cell receptor beta chains from one sample, sequenced in a study of cytomegalovirus exposure and HLA in healthy donors. The method was immunoSEQ multiplex PCR; TCRdb's version includes in-frame clones alone and lacks a portion of them. The data contain about 160,000 clones, around four fifths of them singletons. Sequences were obtained from PBMCs. The receptors were sampled from a man aged 30 to 45 in good health and CMV-seropositive.

This chain uses TRBV18 with TRBJ2-2; no clear D. Trimming removed 0 bases from V and 4 bases from J, with 12 bases in between. This CDR3 spans 16 amino acids. Germline-derived CDR1 and CDR2 are KGHSH and LQKENI. CDR3 in amino acids: CASSPPKGGGTGELFF. The CDR3 DNA is TGTGCCAGCTCACCACCGAAAGGCGGCGGCACCGGGGAGCTGTTTTTT.

The chain carries TRBV1 and TRBJ1-2. TRBV1 is listed as a pseudogene. The CDR3 spans 13 residues. CDR3 in amino acids: CTSSQLFNYGYTF. The CDR3 DNA reads as TGCACCAGCAGCCAACTATTTAACTATGGCTACACCTTC.

This chain uses TRBV7-3 with TRBJ2-2; 10 nucleotides line up with TRBD2. Germline V gives CDR1 SGHTA, CDR2 FQGTGA. This CDR3 comprises 19 residues. Trimming at V came to 5 bases and at J to 2 bases, leaving 14 bases not matched to a gene. CDR3 DNA sequence: TGTGCCAGCAGCCCAGTCCCTAGCGGGGGCCCAAACAACACCGGGGAGCTGTTTTTT. Protein: CASSPVPSGGPNNTGELFF.

This chain connects TRBV7-9 to TRBJ2-5; D may be TRBD2 (5 bases). Germline values: CDR1 SEHNR, CDR2 FQNEAQ (reference sequence). Trimming pared 6 bases from V and 5 bases from J, leaving 13 bases between. The CDR3 has 13 residues. The CDR3: CASSFSGWETQYF. CDR3 in DNA: TGTGCCAGCAGTTTCTCGGGATGGGAGACCCAGTACTTC.

The rearrangement joins TRBV4-3 to TRBJ2-7; D might be TRBD1 (5 bases). The CDR3 sequence is 16 residues long. Trimming took off 0 bases at V and 3 bases at J, with 15 bases between the two ends. The germline V gene encodes CDR1 LGHNA and CDR2 YSLEER. Here the CDR3 reads CASSQERRTMYYEQYF. The CDR3 coding sequence is TGCGCCAGCAGCCAAGAGCGAAGGACAATGTACTACGAGCAGTACTTC.

The rearrangement uses TRBV5-1 and TRBJ2-3, with D perhaps matching TRBD2 (7 bases). Trimming took 0 bases from V and 2 from J, leaving 13 bases between them. Germline lookup yields CDR1 SGHRS and CDR2 YFSETQ. The CDR3 sequence is 16 residues long. The CDR3: CASSLAVGGPTDTQYF. CDR3 sequence (DNA): TGCGCCAGCAGCTTGGCCGTGGGGGGGCCCACAGATACGCAGTATTTT.

This sequence joins TRBV19 and TRBJ1-2; no reliable D call. Germline values: CDR1 LNHDA, CDR2 SQIVND (reference sequence). This CDR3 is built from 14 residues. V was shortened by 4 bases and J by 4 bases, with 13 bases between the two germline ends. The CDR3 protein is CASSKEVGVYGYTF. The CDR3 DNA follows: TGTGCCAGTAGTAAGGAGGTCGGAGTCTATGGCTACACCTTC.

In its sample, this clone was seen once. This sequence joins TRBV6-1 and TRBJ1-1, with TRBD1 identical over 9 bases. The junction had 5 bases not matched to a gene; V was cut back by 2 bases and J by 4 bases. The V gene's germline CDR1 is MNHNS and CDR2 SASEGT. This CDR3 contains 15 residues. The CDR3 protein is CASSETTTGGTEAFF. The CDR3 nucleotides are TGTGCCAGCAGTGAAACGACGACAGGGGGCACTGAAGCTTTCTTT.

The rearrangement joins TRBV6-6 to TRBJ2-2; TRBD1 agrees at 9 bases. The V and J ends lost 6 bases and 6 bases, in that order; junction bases with no gene match: 8. Germline CDR1 and CDR2: MNHNY and SVGAGI (reference sequence). This CDR3 spans 15 amino acids. The CDR3 region is CASRPGQGRAGELFF. DNA of the CDR3: TGTGCCAGCAGACCGGGACAGGGTCGGGCCGGGGAGCTGTTTTTT.

V gene TRBV7-9 combines with J gene TRBJ2-1; 12 bases align to TRBD2. V was clipped by 5 bases and J by 4 bases; unmatched bases: 6. This CDR3 is 16 amino acids long. Per germline, CDR1 SEHNR and CDR2 FQNEAQ (reference sequence). The CDR3 protein is CASSTTGTSGYNEQFF. The CDR3 bases are TGTGCCAGCAGCACTACCGGGACTAGCGGGTACAATGAGCAGTTCTTC.

The rearrangement links TRBV7-2 to TRBJ2-1; D gene uncertain. The V gene lost 0 bases and the J gene lost 9 bases, with 6 bases spanning the gap. CDR3 length: 12 amino acids. Germline-derived CDR1 and CDR2 are SGHTA and FQGNSA. The DNA of the CDR3 is TGTGCCAGCAGCTTAGCTATCGGTGAGCAGTTCTTC. This codes for CASSLAIGEQFF.

The CDR3 protein is CASSRGQGGTEAFF. In nucleotides, the CDR3 is TGTGCCAGCAGCCGAGGACAGGGAGGGACTGAAGCTTTCTTT. This chain connects TRBV7-9 to TRBJ1-1, with TRBD1 matching over 8 bases. The CDR3 consists of 14 residues. CDR1 is SEHNR, CDR2 FQNEAQ, per germline (reference sequence). Germline trimming cut 5 bases from V and 5 bases from J; bases unmatched to any gene: 7.

The chain joins TRBV19 to TRBJ2-7, with 7 bases that match TRBD2. The CDR3 consists of 14 residues. CDR1 is LNHDA and CDR2 is SQIVND in the germline V gene (reference sequence). J was trimmed by 1 base and V by 1 base; bases with no gene match: 1. The CDR3 loop is CASSIASGSYEQYF. CDR3 in DNA: TGTGCCAGTAGTATAGCTAGCGGATCCTACGAGCAGTACTTC.

The chain couples TRBV18 to TRBJ1-2, with TRBD1 matching over 8 bases. This CDR3 is built from 16 residues. The germline V gene has CDR1 KGHSH and CDR2 LQKENI. With V trimmed by 8 bases and J by 6 bases, 17 bases remained unmatched. CDR3 DNA sequence: TGTGCCAGCCCGAGACAGGGGATACCCAACCGGGATGGCTACACCTTC. It encodes CASPRQGIPNRDGYTF.

The chain carries TRBV4-2 and TRBJ2-3, with 9 bases identical to TRBD2. This CDR3 has 16 amino acids. Germline assignment: CDR1 LGHNA and CDR2 YNFKEQ. Trimming at V came to 0 bases and at J to 4 bases, leaving 5 bases not matched to a gene. CDR3 sequence reads: CASSQDRRGGSDTQYF. DNA for the CDR3: TGTGCCAGCAGCCAAGACCGGCGGGGGGGCTCAGATACGCAGTATTTT.

This clone was detected once. This chain joins TRBV5-4 and TRBJ2-7, with 8 nucleotides matching TRBD1. Germline loops: CDR1 SGHNT, CDR2 YYREEE (reference sequence). The CDR3 consists of 15 residues. J gave up 0 bases and V 5 bases, and 7 bases lay outside the gene matches. The CDR3 nucleotides are TGTGCCAGCAGTGGACAGGGTTTTAGCTCCTACGAGCAGTACTTC. Amino acids: CASSGQGFSSYEQYF.

CDR3 sequence: CASRGSGQGYEQYF. The CDR3 DNA reads as TGTGCCAGCAGGGGATCGGGACAGGGCTACGAGCAGTACTTC. This sequence joins TRBV5-8 and TRBJ2-7; 9 nucleotides line up with TRBD1. In germline, CDR1 is SGHTS, CDR2 YDEGEE. The CDR3 loop spans 14 amino acids. Trimming removed 5 bases from V and 3 bases from J; junction bases left unmatched: 6. The whole variable domain, filled in from reference TRBV5-8 and TRBJ2-7, reads EAGVTQSPTHLIKTRGQQATLRCSPISGHTSVYWYQQALGLGLQFLLWYDEGEERNRGNFPPRFSGRQFPNYSSELNVNALELEDSALYLCASRGSGQGYEQYFGPGTRLTVT.

The rearrangement links TRBV4-3 to TRBJ2-4, with D possibly TRBD1 on 5 matching bases. CDR3 length: 18 residues. Looked up from germline, CDR1 is LGHNA and CDR2 is YSLEER. V was clipped by 1 base and J by 1 base, with 17 bases between them. CDR3 region: CASSQGVLGAGAKNIQYF. The DNA for the CDR3 is TGCGCCAGCAGCCAAGGGGTTCTAGGGGCCGGGGCCAAAAACATTCAGTACTTC.

V is TRBV7-2 and J is TRBJ2-3; D is uncertain. Germline V gene sequence: CDR1 SGHTA, CDR2 FQGNSA. This CDR3 has 12 amino acids. Trimming left V 7 bases short and J 3 bases short, with 8 bases between. CDR3 nucleotides: TGTGCCAGCACGGTGTGGACAGATACGCAGTATTTT. Translation: CASTVWTDTQYF.

The J gene is TRBJ2-7, the V gene TRBV4-3; 10 bases match TRBD2. This CDR3 region has 16 residues. The V gene's germline CDR1 is LGHNA and CDR2 YSLEER. The V gene end was trimmed by 4 bases and the J gene end by 2 bases; junction bases not matched to a gene: 8. Here the CDR3 reads CASSLHGTSETYEQYF. The CDR3 DNA reads as TGCGCCAGCAGCCTACACGGGACTAGCGAAACCTACGAGCAGTACTTC.

The rearrangement uses TRBV4-1 and TRBJ2-7, with D perhaps TRBD2 (6 bases). The CDR3 runs 15 residues. The germline V gene encodes CDR1 MGHRA and CDR2 YSYEKL. Trimming removed 5 bases from V and 2 bases from J, with 16 bases in between. CDR3 region: CASSWGLAFPYEQYF. The CDR3 coding sequence is TGCGCCAGCAGCTGGGGCCTAGCGTTCCCCTACGAGCAGTACTTC.

V and J are TRBV6-1 and TRBJ1-2, with D possibly TRBD1 on 5 matching bases. The CDR3 is made up of 12 amino acids. V was pared by 10 bases and J by 5 bases, with 14 bases between. Germline V CDR1 and CDR2: MNHNS, SASEGT. DNA for the CDR3: TGTGCCACCCTCTGGCGGGGGTATGGCTACACCTTC. Its protein product is CATLWRGYGYTF.

The chain combines TRBV27 with TRBJ1-1; 9 nucleotides match TRBD1. Germline values: CDR1 MNHEY, CDR2 SMNVEV (reference sequence). The junction had 9 bases not matched to a gene; V was cut back by 7 bases and J by 6 bases. The CDR3 is 14 amino acids. The CDR3 here is CASTSGQGISEAFF. DNA for the CDR3: TGTGCCAGCACCTCCGGACAGGGGATCTCTGAAGCTTTCTTT.

The gene calls are TRBV4-2 and TRBJ2-3; 9 bases fit TRBD1. Trimming removed 4 bases from V and 5 bases from J; junction bases left unmatched: 10. The germline CDR1 and CDR2 sequences are LGHNA and YNFKEQ. CDR3 length: 16 residues. The CDR3 here is CASSRNTGTGQDTQYF. In DNA, the CDR3 is TGTGCCAGCAGCCGGAACACCGGGACAGGGCAAGATACGCAGTATTTT.

The V gene is TRBV7-8, the J gene TRBJ1-2, with D possibly matching TRBD1 (6 bases). Looked up from germline, CDR1 is SGHVS and CDR2 is FQNEAQ. V lost 5 bases to trimming and J lost 3 bases, with 13 bases between them. The CDR3 extends over 14 amino acids. The CDR3 sequence is CASSSYPGDYGYTF. The CDR3 DNA sequence: TGTGCCAGCAGCAGTTACCCAGGGGACTATGGCTACACCTTC.

V and J are TRBV6-4 and TRBJ2-3; TRBD2 matches 10 bases. Per the germline V gene, CDR1 is MRHNA and CDR2 is SNTAGT. CDR3 length: 15 amino acids. V shed 6 bases and J 6 bases; nucleotides not matched to a gene: 9. The CDR3 is CASSLAGAFGDTQYF. DNA for the CDR3: TGTGCCAGCAGCCTAGCGGGGGCCTTCGGGGATACGCAGTATTTT.

This clone appeared a single time. The chain carries TRBV5-5 and TRBJ1-6, with 8 bases that match TRBD1. Germline CDR1 and CDR2: SGHKS and YYEKEE (reference sequence). The CDR3 is 15 amino acids. V lost 4 bases and J lost 6; bases outside the gene matches: 6. CDR3 region: CASSTGTGLNSPLHF. DNA for the CDR3: TGTGCCAGCAGCACCGGGACAGGACTTAATTCACCCCTCCACTTT.

In DNA form, the CDR3 reads TGTGCCAGCTCAGAAACCCTTAGGGGTTGGACTGAAGCTTTCTTT. Residues: CASSETLRGWTEAFF. The J gene is TRBJ1-1, the V gene TRBV18, with D maybe TRBD1 (5 bases). Germline CDR1 reads KGHSH; CDR2 reads LQKENI. The CDR3 extends over 15 amino acids. Between the trimmed V and J ends, which lost 5 bases and 5 bases, there was a span of 18 bases.